This TCR beta chain derives from a study of blood T cell repertoires in COVID-19. About the research overall: The United States, Italy and Spain were the sources of the acute and convalescent COVID-19 samples.

In the original processing: Using reference gene primer amplification, nucleated cell counts were estimated. Sequencing was performed with immunoSEQ multiplex PCR; in TCRdb, only in-frame clones are kept and a portion is missing. V, J and clone size derive from that table, while D and trimming were established from the DNA sequence. The table records approximately 260,000 clones, 89% of them present only once. The material sequenced was peripheral blood. The sequence was obtained from a woman between 40 and 50 years old who had recovered from COVID-19.

This chain's CDR3 is CASSSPGGSYNEQFF. The CDR3 coding sequence is TGTGCCAGCAGCTCCCCAGGGGGCTCCTACAATGAGCAGTTCTTC. The rearrangement uses TRBV11-3 and TRBJ2-1; 7 bases line up with TRBD1. V lost 4 bases, J lost 0 bases, and 3 bases stayed unmatched. This CDR3 region has 15 residues. The germline V gene has CDR1 SGHNT and CDR2 YENEEA.